These 31 T cell receptor beta chains share one sample of origin, sequenced in a study of blood T cell repertoires in COVID-19. Data came from immunoSEQ multiplex PCR; TCRdb stores just in-frame clones and leaves some out. The table has tens of thousands of clones, over 80% seen once. Sequencing used peripheral blood. The receptors shown here come from a human donor in a cohort sampled during active COVID-19.

The chain couples TRBV6-5 to TRBJ2-1; D unresolved. The ends were cut back, 6 bases at V and 7 bases at J, with 16 bases in the middle. This CDR3 has 14 residues. In germline, CDR1 is MNHEY, CDR2 SVGAGI. DNA of the CDR3: TGTGCCAGCAGCCCCTTCCGGCGGAAAAATGAGCAGTTCTTC. Translated, it gives CASSPFRRKNEQFF.

CDR3 coding DNA: TGTGCCAGTGCCCACGCGGGCACAGATACGCAGTATTTT. It yields the protein CASAHAGTDTQYF. The rearrangement joins TRBV19 to TRBJ2-3; D call uncertain. The CDR3 loop spans 13 amino acids. Trimming took 8 bases from V and 1 from J, leaving 10 bases between them. Germline V CDR1 and CDR2: LNHDA, SQIVND (reference sequence).

This clone was counted between two and nine times. This chain connects TRBV6-1 to TRBJ2-3; 10 bases align to TRBD2. The CDR3 consists of 15 residues. Trimming took 2 bases from V and 4 from J; bases not matched to a gene: 3. CDR1 and CDR2 from the germline V gene are MNHNS and SASEGT. The CDR3 protein is CASSEKSGGADTQYF. As DNA, the CDR3 is TGTGCCAGCAGTGAAAAAAGCGGGGGGGCAGATACGCAGTATTTT.

This chain uses TRBV4-1 with TRBJ1-5; D not resolved. Germline CDR1 and CDR2: MGHRA and YSYEKL. Trimming stripped 0 bases from V and 7 bases from J, with 7 bases between. This CDR3 comprises 13 residues. Here the CDR3 reads CASSQDNIQPQHF. The CDR3 DNA is TGCGCCAGCAGCCAAGACAACATCCAGCCCCAGCATTTT.

The rearrangement links TRBV3-1 (or the pseudogene TRBV3-2) to TRBJ2-2; 10 nucleotides agree with TRBD2. This CDR3 has 16 residues. Trimming cost V 6 bases and J 6 bases; bases outside gene matches: 10. Germline lookup yields CDR1 LGHDT and CDR2 YNNKEL (reference sequence). The CDR3 DNA reads TGTGCCAGCAGTCAATCTACTAGCGGGGTCTCCGGGGAGCTGTTTTTT. Its translation is CASSQSTSGVSGELFF.

CDR3 loop: CAWSVHAGNEQFF. For the CDR3, the DNA is TGTGCCTGGAGTGTACACGCGGGAAATGAGCAGTTCTTC. V is TRBV30 and J is TRBJ2-1, with D possibly TRBD2 on 6 matching bases. The germline CDR1 and CDR2 sequences are GTSNPN and SVGIG (reference sequence). V lost 0 bases to trimming and J lost 7 bases, with 10 bases between them. This CDR3 region has 13 residues.

The chain recombines TRBV18 with TRBJ1-1; perhaps TRBD1 as D (5 bases). Germline V gene sequence: CDR1 KGHSH, CDR2 LQKENI. V lost 6 bases and J 0 bases, leaving 17 bases between the germline ends. The CDR3 is made up of 16 amino acids. CDR3 sequence: CASSPSRVEMNTEAFF. DNA for the CDR3: TGTGCCAGCTCCCCGTCCAGGGTCGAAATGAACACTGAAGCTTTCTTT.

The rearrangement joins TRBV19 to TRBJ2-5, with no clear D. Germline CDR1 reads LNHDA; CDR2 reads SQIVND (reference sequence). V lost 3 bases and J lost 4, with 6 bases in between. The CDR3 covers 12 residues. The DNA for the CDR3 is TGTGCCAGTAGTATTATCGGAGAGACCCAGTACTTC. Protein sequence: CASSIIGETQYF.

The count of this clone is one. The chain combines TRBV28 with TRBJ2-3, with a possible D match to TRBD1 (6 bases). The CDR3 is 14 amino acids. The V end was cut by 5 bases, the J end by 2 bases, with 11 bases between. Germline CDR1 is MDHEN and CDR2 is SYDVKM. CDR3 amino acids: CASSQTGLTDTQYF. The CDR3 DNA reads TGTGCCAGCAGTCAGACAGGACTCACAGATACGCAGTATTTT.

The chain carries TRBV6-4 and TRBJ1-2, with D possibly matching TRBD1 (6 bases). V lost 6 bases and J 5 bases, leaving 13 bases between the germline ends. This CDR3 region has 13 residues. The germline CDR1 and CDR2 sequences are MRHNA and SNTAGT. The CDR3 coding sequence is TGTGCCAGCAGCGAACAGGGTGGATATGGCTACACCTTC. Amino acids: CASSEQGGYGYTF.

This clone was seen only a few times. The V gene is TRBV21-1, the J gene TRBJ2-7; TRBD2 reflects the table's D call only, with no check against the DNA. TRBV21-1 is recorded as a pseudogene. The CDR3 consists of 14 residues. Here the CDR3 reads CASSKKTSAYEQYV. CDR3 DNA: TGTGCCAGCAGCAAAAAGACTAGCGCCTACGAGCAGTACGTC.

As for this clone: Within the sample, other DNA sequences also encode this same CDR3. The V gene is TRBV2, the J gene TRBJ1-4; TRBD1 aligns across 8 bases. The CDR3 is 13 residues long. V dropped 8 bases and J dropped 7; count of bases not matched to a gene: 6. Germline V gene data show CDR1 as SNHLY and CDR2 as FYNNEI. CDR3 region: CASGGQGGEKLFF. The CDR3 nucleotides are TGTGCCAGCGGAGGACAGGGCGGTGAAAAACTGTTTTTT.

The chain links TRBV10-3 to TRBJ1-5, with 7 positions matching TRBD1. V trimming: 2 bases; J trimming: 7 bases; junction bases outside the gene matches: 5. Germline CDR1 is ENHRY and CDR2 is SYGVKD. The CDR3 is made up of 14 amino acids. The CDR3 loop is CAISEDRVGQPQHF. CDR3 DNA sequence: TGTGCCATCAGTGAGGACAGGGTGGGGCAGCCCCAGCATTTT.

The CDR3, as DNA: TGTGCCAGCAGCGTACTCTCCACCGGGGAGCTGTTTTTT. Translation: CASSVLSTGELFF. The chain has TRBV9 and TRBJ2-2; D remains unclear. This CDR3 has 13 amino acids. CDR1 is SGDLS, CDR2 YYNGEE, per germline. V lost 1 base and J 4 bases, leaving 5 bases between the germline ends.

This clone was found once. The CDR3 bases are TGTGCCAGCAGCCAGGAAAGAGGGCAGGGGAGCTATGGCTACACCTTC. Translating gives CASSQERGQGSYGYTF. The chain couples TRBV3-1 (or the pseudogene TRBV3-2) to TRBJ1-2, with D possibly being TRBD1 (6 bases). V was pared by 3 bases and J by 4 bases, with 18 bases between. The CDR3 covers 16 residues. Per the germline V gene, CDR1 is LGHDT and CDR2 is YNNKEL (reference sequence).

The V call is TRBV3-1 (or the pseudogene TRBV3-2), the J call TRBJ1-2, with 12 positions matching TRBD1. Germline-derived CDR1 and CDR2 are LGHDT and YNNKEL (reference sequence). V trimming: 4 bases; J trimming: 5 bases; junction bases outside the gene matches: 8. This CDR3 region has 16 residues. CDR3 in amino acids: CASSPGTGGVRYGYTF. As DNA, the CDR3 is TGTGCCAGCAGCCCAGGGACAGGGGGCGTAAGGTATGGCTACACCTTC.

The chain joins TRBV28 to TRBJ1-4; the D is unclear. This CDR3 region has 15 residues. CDR1 and CDR2 from the germline V gene are MDHEN and SYDVKM. With 7 bases removed from V and 1 base from J, the gap between germline ends came to 13 bases. The DNA of the CDR3 is TGTGCCAGCACCGGGGTTAAGGGAACTAATGAAAAACTGTTTTTT. The encoded protein is CASTGVKGTNEKLFF.

The chain carries TRBV11-3 and TRBJ1-1; D perhaps matches TRBD1 (6 bases). The CDR3 runs to 14 residues. Germline CDR1 and CDR2: SGHNT and YENEEA. Trimming stripped 1 base from V and 7 bases from J, with 13 bases between. This chain's CDR3 is CASSLVGTYGEAFF. The CDR3 region has the DNA TGTGCCAGCAGCTTAGTTGGGACATATGGTGAAGCTTTCTTT.

The V call is TRBV18, the J call TRBJ1-6; 8 bases are shared with TRBD1. Trimming took 4 bases from V and 10 from J; bases not matched to a gene: 6. This CDR3 is 14 amino acids long. CDR1 is KGHSH and CDR2 is LQKENI in the germline V gene. This CDR3 is CASSQGQGGSPLHF. The CDR3 DNA reads as TGTGCCAGCTCACAAGGACAGGGAGGGTCACCCCTCCACTTT.

V usage is TRBV5-6 and J usage is TRBJ2-4; unclear D gene. Germline CDR1 SGHDT, CDR2 YYEEEE. The V end lost 4 bases, the J end lost 0 bases, and 8 bases lay between the germline ends. The CDR3 totals 14 residues. CDR3 DNA: TGTGCCAGCAGCCCCACTATAGCCAAAAACATTCAGTACTTC. Protein sequence: CASSPTIAKNIQYF.

The chain combines TRBV21-1 with TRBJ2-2; the table names TRBD2, a call not compared with the DNA. TRBV21-1 is marked as a pseudogene. The CDR3 contains 17 residues. Here the CDR3 DNA reads TGTGCCAGCAGCAAAGGGGACTATGCCCCCAACACCGGGGAGCTGTTTTTT. As protein: CASSKGDYAPNTGELFF.

The chain links TRBV19 to TRBJ2-2; TRBD2 is a possible D gene (5 bases). This CDR3 is built from 18 residues. CDR1 is LNHDA and CDR2 is SQIVND in the germline V gene (reference sequence). V lost 7 bases and J 4 bases, leaving 25 bases between the germline ends. DNA for the CDR3: TGTGCCAGTAAAAGTCCCCTTGGCAAGGACTTTGGCACCGGGGAGCTGTTTTTT. It codes for CASKSPLGKDFGTGELFF.

V usage is TRBV10-3 and J usage is TRBJ1-4; 9 bases map to TRBD1. This CDR3 has 15 residues. CDR1 is ENHRY, CDR2 SYGVKD, per germline. V dropped 0 bases and J dropped 6; count of bases not matched to a gene: 2. The DNA for the CDR3 is TGTGCCATCAGTGAGTCGGGACAGGGATATGAAAAACTGTTTTTT. It yields the protein CAISESGQGYEKLFF.

This rearrangement joins TRBV7-6 to TRBJ2-4; 10 nucleotides line up with TRBD2. The junction had 5 bases not matched to a gene; V was cut back by 4 bases and J by 5 bases. Per the germline V gene, CDR1 is SGHVS and CDR2 is FNYEAQ. CDR3 length equals 15 residues. CDR3 in DNA: TGTGCCAGCAGCTCGTCAGCGGGAGGGCAAAACATTCAGTACTTC. Translated, it gives CASSSSAGGQNIQYF. The whole variable domain, filled in from reference TRBV7-6 and TRBJ2-4, reads GAGVSQSPRYKVTKRGQDVALRCDPISGHVSLYWYRQALGQGPEFLTYFNYEAQQDKSGLPNDRFSAERPEGSISTLTIQRTEQRDSAMYRCASSSSAGGQNIQYFGAGTRLSVL.

This sequence joins TRBV5-1 and TRBJ2-7; 10 bases match TRBD2. The CDR3 consists of 15 residues. J was trimmed by 7 bases and V by 4 bases; bases with no gene match: 11. Germline CDR1 is SGHRS and CDR2 is YFSETQ. The CDR3 loop reads CASSLAGATPGEQYV. Written as DNA, the CDR3 is TGCGCCAGCAGCCTAGCGGGGGCTACCCCGGGGGAGCAGTACGTC.

The sample holds one count of this clone. This chain joins TRBV7-8 and TRBJ2-2, with D perhaps TRBD1 (5 bases). The CDR3 is 15 residues long. Germline CDR1 SGHVS, CDR2 FQNEAQ. Trimming cost V 3 bases and J 4 bases, with 12 bases left between them. CDR3 in amino acids: CASSFLIRGTGELFF. CDR3 bases: TGTGCCAGCAGCTTTCTAATAAGGGGCACCGGGGAGCTGTTTTTT.

V and J are TRBV5-4 and TRBJ2-5; D possibly corresponds to TRBD2 (6 bases). This CDR3 has 17 amino acids. V was pared by 0 bases and J by 4 bases, with 19 bases between. Germline loops: CDR1 SGHNT, CDR2 YYREEE (reference sequence). The CDR3 region is CASSLERGLAGGETQYF. The CDR3 DNA is TGTGCCAGCAGCTTGGAACGAGGACTCGCCGGGGGAGAGACCCAGTACTTC.

The chain recombines TRBV5-6 with TRBJ2-3; 10 bases agree with TRBD2. The CDR3 extends over 16 amino acids. After removal of 0 bases from V and 2 bases from J, the junction contained 3 bases not matched to a gene. CDR1 is SGHDT, CDR2 YYEEEE, per germline. As DNA, the CDR3 is TGTGCCAGCAGCTTGGCACTAGCGGGGTACACAGATACGCAGTATTTT. Amino acid sequence: CASSLALAGYTDTQYF.

The rearrangement uses TRBV11-1 and TRBJ1-1; the D gene is possibly TRBD1 (5 bases). Trimming removed 1 base from V and 6 bases from J, with 12 bases in between. CDR1 is SGHAT and CDR2 is FQDESV in the germline V gene (reference sequence). This CDR3 comprises 14 residues. The CDR3 nucleotides are TGTGCCAGCAGCTTAGGACTGGGGGGTCCTGAAGCTTTCTTT. Translated, it gives CASSLGLGGPEAFF.

This clone has only one observation. V is TRBV18 and J is TRBJ2-5, with D possibly TRBD1 on 6 matching bases. Germline-derived CDR1 and CDR2 are KGHSH and LQKENI. Trimming stripped 8 bases from V and 1 base from J, with 11 bases between. The CDR3 has 13 residues. CDR3 coding DNA: TGTGCCAGCACCTCAGGGGTCCAAGAGACCCAGTACTTC. This codes for CASTSGVQETQYF.

The chain combines TRBV7-2 with TRBJ2-1; 12 nucleotides agree with TRBD2. This CDR3 comprises 19 residues. J lost 0 bases, V lost 1 base, and 7 bases had no gene match. From germline, CDR1 is SGHTA and CDR2 FQGNSA. The CDR3 region has the DNA TGTGCCAGCAGCTTAGGGGGACTAGCGGGTCCCAACTCCTACAATGAGCAGTTCTTC. The encoded protein is CASSLGGLAGPNSYNEQFF.